This T cell receptor (beta chain) was retrieved from a study of cytomegalovirus exposure and HLA in healthy donors. Looking at the study overall: The approximately 690 first-cohort repertoires and the 120 or so validation repertoires shared the same platform, a later analysis reported. Study-wide results and limits: Cytomegalovirus-associated status was assigned to some 180 TCR beta chains. Most TCRs appeared rarely, but some public TCRs recurred in many donors.

The germline V gene has CDR1 SGDLS and CDR2 YYNGEE. J was trimmed by 4 bases and V by 0 bases; bases with no gene match: 6. The CDR3 loop spans 15 amino acids. A word on this clone: What it binds is not known.

The data were produced by immunoSEQ multiplex PCR, yet TCRdb's version contains in-frame clones alone and is incomplete. This table holds about 57,000 clones, 85% to 95% found once. This sequence originates from a woman aged 18-29 years in good health and CMV-seronegative. The chain is built from TRBV9 and TRBJ1-2; TRBD1 matches 7 bases. Sequences were obtained from PBMCs. The CDR3 nucleotides are TGTGCCAGCAGCGTAGCTCTGGGACAGTCCTATGGCTACACCTTC. Translated: CASSVALGQSYGYTF.